This T cell receptor (beta chain) was recorded in a study of blood T cells in healthy people across ages (dated by TCRdb to 2014 to 2015). The study in broad terms: In model experiments, template switching captured about one uniquely barcoded TCR beta cDNA molecule for every two T cells. To avoid experimental bias, donors of different ages were spread randomly across the sequencing lanes. Donors were grouped into four age groups: young (average roughly 17 years), middle-aged (39), aged (around 62) and long-lived (82). Two additional independent replicas of 1 million unique cDNA reads from the same blood draw were analyzed for two donors (one aged 18 to 30 and one aged 80 or older). Age-related changes in TCR beta repertoire diversity were measured in the study by deep sequencing normalized with unique cDNA molecular identifiers. On the study overall, not on this receptor specifically: Because profiling used bulk unsorted PBMCs, naive and antigen-experienced compartments could not be compared conclusively. The long-lived group showed more naive CD4+ T cells, fewer expanded clones and increased TCR diversity than the aged group, suggesting age selection. Estimates of total diversity based on one million sequenced T cells were considered lower bounds and underestimates. Because donor CMV infection status was unknown, age-related changes in expanded clonotypes were potentially confounded. A strong correlation was found between observed TCR beta diversity and the percentage of naive T cells measured by flow cytometry. As age increased, observed TCR beta diversity per million T cells dropped in a roughly linear way, and a significant reduction was already evident by age around 41.

The library relied on 5' RACE. Sequencing instrument: Illumina HiSeq 2500. The second PCR ran for roughly 7 to 12 cycles and used a J-beta primer mix along with a sample-barcoded 5' primer. Each TCR beta cDNA molecule received a unique molecular identifier from a template-switch 5' adaptor carrying 12 random nucleotides. At least 2.5 million CDR3-containing paired-end reads were obtained from each sample. The Mint cDNA synthesis kit, primed by a TRBC-specific oligonucleotide, was used to synthesize first-strand cDNA from all RNA. Following uracil-DNA glycosylase treatment, all cDNA underwent a first 18-cycle PCR with the universal primers M1SS and BC2_uni_R. Per the authors' processing: For normalization, 1 million high-quality reads, each with a distinct molecular identifier, were randomly selected from each sample. Reads with shared molecular identifiers were discarded instead of being binned into consensus sequences. MiTCR, run with a Q25 quality threshold and the strictest error-elimination algorithm, handled CDR3 identification, clonotype clustering and error correction. A nonparametric unseen species model with Euler transformation was used to estimate lower-bound total TCR beta diversity. TCRdb reran the public reads through fastp at Q25 and MiXCR, keeping productive beta chains. A single entry per CDR3 protein holds the most common genes and DNA from its merged rows. These V and J calls are TCRdb output, not the study's own analysis. Within this sample are 650,000 to 700,000 distinct CDR3 sequences, with 45% to 60% of them counted one time only. The ten largest clones add up to roughly 13% of the sample.

A remark on this clonotype: Its antigen remains undetermined. A much larger clonotype is one base distant, so this may be a read error.

The donors were roughly 40 Caucasian individuals from Russia, aged about 6 to 95 years, who were systemically healthy. Each donor gave roughly 9.5 milliliters of peripheral blood, collected into EDTA-treated Vacutainer tubes. PBMCs were isolated by Ficoll-Paque density-gradient centrifugation, with at least 7 million obtained per sample. Total RNA was extracted from PBMCs with Trizol reagent, with at least 6 micrograms obtained per sample. For every donor, an aliquot of PBMCs went through flow cytometry to measure the percentages of naive CD45RAhigh/CD27high T cells. Spanning cysteine to phenylalanine, the CDR3 consists of 11 amino acids. The DNA shown is the 33-base CDR3, in frame from base 1. Trimming removed 11 bases from V and 4 bases from J, leaving 9 bases between the germline ends. The germline V gene sets CDR1 to MDHEN and CDR2 to SYDVKM.

The receptor comes from an elderly woman in good health. The sequencing input was blood. This chain joins TRBV28 to TRBJ2-1, with an unclear D gene assignment. The DNA sequence follows: TGTGCCGGCATTGGTTACAATGAGCAGTTCTTC. This translates into CAGIGYNEQFF.